The sequence of this TCR beta chain was determined in a study of vaccination and CD4 T cells after COVID-19. The CDR3 is made up of 16 amino acids. V was pared by 0 bases and J by 0 bases, with 4 bases of the junction left unmatched. Germline V gives CDR1 DFQATT, CDR2 SNEGSKA (reference sequence). With the Oncomine TCR Beta short-read assay, DNA from cultured CD4+ T cells was sequenced. TCRdb re-derived calls from the PCR reads in MiXCR, one entry per CDR3 protein. Of under 9,500 distinct CDR3 sequences listed, approximately 49% were seen once; the top ten hold approximately 20%. Noted treatment: approximately 11-day PBMC culture with coronavirus spike peptide pools or control peptides (ViraFEST assay). The unexposed donor's CD4+ T cells were collected before the COVID-19 pandemic (2011-2018). This clonotype was counted a few times. Its antigen is still unknown.

This chain joins TRBV20-1 and TRBJ2-2; 7 bases are shared with TRBD2. What was sequenced was CD4+ T cells from blood, cultured in vitro. This sequence was found in a human donor in good health. CDR3 bases: TGCAGTGCTAGAGATTTTCGGGGGGCGAACACCGGGGAGCTGTTTTTT. This translates into CSARDFRGANTGELFF.